This T cell receptor (beta chain) was captured in a study of Ad26.COV2.S vaccination and SARS-CoV-2 variants. Trimming at V came to 9 bases and at J to 3 bases, leaving 4 bases not matched to a gene. CDR3 length equals 13 residues. Germline CDR1 reads LNHDA; CDR2 reads SQIVND (reference sequence). Clones were sequenced by immunoSEQ multiplex PCR, and TCRdb holds only the in-frame ones, with some missing. The data hold roughly 500,000 clones, with roughly 87% observed a single time. Treatment: some 20 received Ad26.COV2.S at low or high dose, single or two shots; 5 received placebo; per-sample allocation not given. The samples date from day 63 after the first vaccine or placebo injection. Within Boston, the person who donated was an adult of 18-55 years.

The gene calls are TRBV19 and TRBJ2-2, with 7 bases identical to TRBD2. The receptor comes from a person aged 18 to 59 who received the Ad26.COV2.S COVID-19 vaccine or a placebo. Sequencing was performed on peripheral blood, taken in a trial of Ad26.COV2.S vaccine versus placebo. The CDR3 sequence: CASGLDYTGELFF. Written as DNA, the CDR3 is TGTGCCAGCGGACTAGATTACACCGGGGAGCTGTTTTTT.